This TCR beta chain was obtained from a study of T cells in Graves' hyperthyroidism and ophthalmopathy. The source material, RNA transcripts, was used to amplify TCR beta CDR3 regions. HTBI primers drove first-round RT-PCR of the TCR CDR3. TCRdb reprocessed the multiplex PCR reads via MiXCR and lists one record per CDR3 protein. The table records about 250,000 distinct CDR3 sequences, about 16% of them present only once. Each patient was aged 18 to 65 and had newly diagnosed hyperthyroidism of under 2 months' duration. Thyroid ultrasound and orbital computed tomography, with clinical symptoms and serum thyroxine and TRAb, informed diagnoses. CDR1 SGHRS and CDR2 YFSETQ come from the germline V gene. V lost 6 bases, J lost 0 bases, and 13 bases lay in between. The CDR3 is 14 residues long. This clonotype came up many times.

Material for sequencing was blood. The clonotype was recovered from a woman in her 50s with Graves' hyperthyroidism that later progressed to Graves' ophthalmopathy. This rearrangement joins TRBV5-1 to TRBJ2-7; D may match TRBD1 or TRBD2 (5 bases each). For the CDR3, the DNA is TGCGCCAGCACCGACCCCGGGGCCTCCTACGAGCAGTACTTC. This encodes CASTDPGASYEQYF.